A selection of T cell receptor beta chains follows, all from one sample in a study of T-cell memory formation after mild COVID-19. From the 5' RACE reads, TCRdb called clonotypes with MiXCR, one entry per CDR3 protein. The sample yields around 300,000 distinct CDR3 sequences, over 7% seen once. The sample was PBMCs or a T cell subset sorted from them (not recorded which). All receptors come from a man younger than 30 who had mild COVID-19 (a few samples of this study predate the infection). Cell type and time point are not known. Both conserved end residues are part of each CDR3. The order of the fields is D gene, V gene, J gene, clone size, CDR3 DNA, CDR3 protein. D genes are given only for firm matches. Clone size appears in some rows only: once, few, many, or a class for an expanded clone.

d_call: -; v_call: TRBV7-2; j_call: TRBJ2-1; clone_size: many; cdr3_nt: TGTGCCAGCAGCTTAGTTGGGGCGGACAATGAGCAGTTCTTC; cdr3_aa: CASSLVGADNEQFF
d_call: TRBD1; v_call: TRBV6-6; j_call: TRBJ2-5; clone_size: -; cdr3_nt: TGTGCCAGCAGTTACTCCGGGACAGGGATCCGAGAGACCCAGTACTTC; cdr3_aa: CASSYSGTGIRETQYF
d_call: -; v_call: TRBV20-1; j_call: TRBJ2-7; clone_size: few; cdr3_nt: TGCAGTGCTAGGGACCCCTGGAGCTCCTACGAGCAGTACTTC; cdr3_aa: CSARDPWSSYEQYF
d_call: -; v_call: TRBV7-9; j_call: TRBJ1-2; clone_size: -; cdr3_nt: TGTGCCAGCCGCGACGGGGGGTCCTATGGCTACACCTTC; cdr3_aa: CASRDGGSYGYTF
d_call: -; v_call: TRBV5-1; j_call: TRBJ2-7; clone_size: few; cdr3_nt: TGCGCCAGCAGCACCAGGACGGGGTCGGCCTACGAGCAGTACTTC; cdr3_aa: CASSTRTGSAYEQYF
d_call: TRBD1; v_call: TRBV28; j_call: TRBJ2-5; clone_size: -; cdr3_nt: TGTGCCAGCAGTTTATCAGGGACAGCTCAAGAGACCCAGTACTTC; cdr3_aa: CASSLSGTAQETQYF
d_call: TRBD1; v_call: TRBV29-1; j_call: TRBJ2-7; clone_size: -; cdr3_nt: TGCAGCGTTGACCAGGGGGCACCCTACGAGCAGTACTTC; cdr3_aa: CSVDQGAPYEQYF
d_call: -; v_call: TRBV18; j_call: TRBJ2-5; clone_size: few; cdr3_nt: TGTGCCAGCTCACCACTCGCGAGGGTCAGGGAGAGGCGAAAAGAGACCCAGTACTTC; cdr3_aa: CASSPLARVRERRKETQYF
d_call: -; v_call: TRBV7-9; j_call: TRBJ2-2; clone_size: many; cdr3_nt: TGTGCCAGCTTCCCAGACAGTAACACCGGGGAGCTGTTTTTT; cdr3_aa: CASFPDSNTGELFF
d_call: -; v_call: TRBV24-1; j_call: TRBJ2-3; clone_size: few; cdr3_nt: TGTGCCACCAGTGAGACCCTCACAGATACGCAGTATTTT; cdr3_aa: CATSETLTDTQYF
d_call: -; v_call: TRBV3-1; j_call: TRBJ1-6; clone_size: -; cdr3_nt: TGTGCCAGCAGCCAAGAGGACAAGGCTCGGTCACCCCTCCACTTT; cdr3_aa: CASSQEDKARSPLHF
d_call: -; v_call: TRBV20-1; j_call: TRBJ2-3; clone_size: few; cdr3_nt: TGCAGTGCTAGCCACCGCACAGATACGCAGTATTTT; cdr3_aa: CSASHRTDTQYF
d_call: -; v_call: TRBV6-5; j_call: TRBJ1-4; clone_size: -; cdr3_nt: TGTGCCAGCAGCCGCCTGGGGGAAAAACTGTTTTTT; cdr3_aa: CASSRLGEKLFF
d_call: -; v_call: TRBV6-5; j_call: TRBJ2-1; clone_size: few; cdr3_nt: TGTGCCAGCAGTTACTCGACAGGATACAATGAGCAGTTCTTC; cdr3_aa: CASSYSTGYNEQFF
d_call: -; v_call: TRBV5-1; j_call: TRBJ1-1; clone_size: many; cdr3_nt: TGTGCCAGCAGCTCAGGGAACACTGAAGCTTTCTTT; cdr3_aa: CASSSGNTEAFF
d_call: TRBD1; v_call: TRBV4-1; j_call: TRBJ2-2; clone_size: many; cdr3_nt: TGCGCCAGCAATCCCAGGGACAGGGGCCCCGGGGAGCTGTTTTTT; cdr3_aa: CASNPRDRGPGELFF
d_call: -; v_call: TRBV5-1; j_call: TRBJ2-2; clone_size: few; cdr3_nt: TGCGCCACCAACGAAGGGGCCTTCGGGGAGCTGTTTTTT; cdr3_aa: CATNEGAFGELFF
d_call: TRBD1; v_call: TRBV28; j_call: TRBJ2-1; clone_size: many; cdr3_nt: TGTGCCAGCAGTTCCGGGACAGTCATGGCCAATGAGCAGTTCTTC; cdr3_aa: CASSSGTVMANEQFF
d_call: -; v_call: TRBV5-1; j_call: TRBJ2-1; clone_size: many; cdr3_nt: TGCGCCAGCAGCCAACCTGCAGTGAAAACAGGGCAGTTCTACAATGAGCAGTTCTTC; cdr3_aa: CASSQPAVKTGQFYNEQFF
d_call: -; v_call: TRBV7-7; j_call: TRBJ2-5; clone_size: many; cdr3_nt: TGTGCCAGCAGGCAGGACGCCCGGGAGACCCAGTACTTC; cdr3_aa: CASRQDARETQYF
d_call: -; v_call: TRBV5-1; j_call: TRBJ2-5; clone_size: -; cdr3_nt: TGCGCCAGCAGCTCGCTAGCGGACAGCCAAGAGACCCAGTACTTC; cdr3_aa: CASSSLADSQETQYF
d_call: TRBD1; v_call: TRBV10-3; j_call: TRBJ1-2; clone_size: few; cdr3_nt: TGTGCCATCATGGGACAGGCGAAGGACTATGGCTACACCTTC; cdr3_aa: CAIMGQAKDYGYTF
d_call: -; v_call: TRBV12-3/TRBV12-4; j_call: TRBJ2-7; clone_size: -; cdr3_nt: TGTGCCAGCAGTTCCACTAGTTACTCCTACGAGCAGTACTTC; cdr3_aa: CASSSTSYSYEQYF
d_call: -; v_call: TRBV5-8; j_call: TRBJ2-1; clone_size: few; cdr3_nt: TGTGCCAGCAGCTTGTTTTCCGGGCGCGTCTACAATGAGCAGTTCTTC; cdr3_aa: CASSLFSGRVYNEQFF
d_call: -; v_call: TRBV6-2/TRBV6-3; j_call: TRBJ2-5; clone_size: -; cdr3_nt: TGTGCCAGCAGTTTCTCGAGAGAGCGGGAGACCCAGTACTTC; cdr3_aa: CASSFSRERETQYF
d_call: -; v_call: TRBV7-2; j_call: TRBJ2-3; clone_size: few; cdr3_nt: TGTGCCAGCATCGCGCCGAGTTCCGATACGCAGTATTTT; cdr3_aa: CASIAPSSDTQYF
d_call: TRBD2; v_call: TRBV6-6; j_call: TRBJ2-5; clone_size: few; cdr3_nt: TGTGCCAGCAGTTACGTGACTAGCGGGGCTTGGGAGACCCAGTACTTC; cdr3_aa: CASSYVTSGAWETQYF
d_call: -; v_call: TRBV5-1; j_call: TRBJ1-1; clone_size: -; cdr3_nt: TGCGCCAGCAGCTTGGGGGCAGGAGGGGCCCGGCAAGACGTCCAGCGGTCGGCTTTCTTT; cdr3_aa: CASSLGAGGARQDVQRSAFF
d_call: TRBD1; v_call: TRBV2; j_call: TRBJ1-5; clone_size: few; cdr3_nt: TGTGCCAGTGGTGGGGGACAGGGGGCGCGCAATCAGCCCCAGCATTTT; cdr3_aa: CASGGGQGARNQPQHF
d_call: -; v_call: TRBV7-2; j_call: TRBJ2-7; clone_size: -; cdr3_nt: TGTGCCAGCGGCTTAGTTACAGGGTCTGACGAGCAGTACTTC; cdr3_aa: CASGLVTGSDEQYF
d_call: -; v_call: TRBV2; j_call: TRBJ2-4; clone_size: few; cdr3_nt: TGTGCCAGCTGTCCACGGGACGGACAAGCCAAAAACATTCAGTACTTC; cdr3_aa: CASCPRDGQAKNIQYF
d_call: -; v_call: TRBV20-1; j_call: TRBJ1-1; clone_size: few; cdr3_nt: TGCTCCTACTTGGGGGGGAACACTGAAGCTTTCTTT; cdr3_aa: CSYLGGNTEAFF
d_call: -; v_call: TRBV12-3/TRBV12-4; j_call: TRBJ1-2; clone_size: few; cdr3_nt: TGTGCCAGCAGACCCGGGACATATAGCTATGGCTACACCTTC; cdr3_aa: CASRPGTYSYGYTF
d_call: TRBD1; v_call: TRBV18; j_call: TRBJ1-5; clone_size: -; cdr3_nt: TGTGCCAGCTCACCACTGGGGACAGGGCAACCTAGCAATCAGCCCCAGCATTTT; cdr3_aa: CASSPLGTGQPSNQPQHF
d_call: -; v_call: TRBV29-1; j_call: TRBJ2-3; clone_size: -; cdr3_nt: TGCAGCGTTGATCCGGGGGAGGATACGCAGTATTTT; cdr3_aa: CSVDPGEDTQYF